This note documents a single T cell receptor (beta chain) sequence. The sample originates from a study of blood T cell repertoires in COVID-19. Study-level information: Collection of acute and convalescent COVID-19 samples took place in the United States, Italy and Spain. T cells, B-cell-depleted T cells, or PBMCs supplied cDNA or gDNA.

Germline lookup yields CDR1 SEHNR and CDR2 FQNEAQ (reference sequence). Trimming cost V 5 bases and J 4 bases, with 9 bases left between them. The CDR3 is 13 amino acids. Original processing notes: Quantification of nucleated cells was approximated via reference gene primer amplification. This table comes from immunoSEQ multiplex PCR, and its TCRdb copy is limited to in-frame clones, with some not included. The DNA gave D and trimming, while V, J and clone size come from that table. This table holds more than 250,000 clones, 86% found once. The chain uses TRBV7-9 and TRBJ1-5, with a tentative D call TRBD1 (6 bases). The source material was peripheral blood. The clonotype originates from a man between 18 and 29 years old with active or convalescent COVID-19. CDR3 sequence: CASSVTGNQPQHF. CDR3 DNA sequence: TGTGCCAGCAGCGTAACAGGGAATCAGCCCCAGCATTTT.